The rows below give T cell receptor beta chains drawn from one sample of a study of response to subunit inactivated influenza vaccine. One entry per CDR3 protein results from TCRdb running MiXCR on the RT-PCR reads. The sample holds almost 250,000 distinct CDR3 sequences; 12% are singletons and the top ten take 7.8%. The source material was non-naive T cells sorted from PBMCs, sampled approximately 15 days before vaccination. These receptors came from a man aged 45 to 65 who received an inactivated influenza vaccine. The CDR3 runs from the conserved cysteine through the conserved F or W. A D gene is named only where the DNA matches it firmly. Part of the rows lack a size; the others show once, few, many or a class for expanded clones.

v_call,j_call,d_call,clone_size,cdr3_aa,cdr3_nt
TRBV5-1,TRBJ1-6,.,few,CASSFTGPNYNSPLHF,TGCGCCAGCAGCTTCACGGGGCCGAATTATAATTCACCCCTCCACTTT
TRBV27,TRBJ2-7,.,few,CASSLGGWGSYEQYF,TGTGCCAGCAGTTTGGGGGGCTGGGGCTCCTACGAGCAGTACTTC
TRBV12-3/TRBV12-4,TRBJ1-4,.,many,CASSMSGGGAEKLFF,TGTGCCAGCAGCATGAGCGGGGGCGGCGCTGAAAAACTGTTTTTT
TRBV6-1,TRBJ1-5,.,.,CASSWGLNQPQHF,TGTGCCAGCAGCTGGGGGCTCAATCAGCCCCAGCATTTT
TRBV5-1,TRBJ2-1,TRBD1,many,CASSPRTGAANEQFF,TGCGCCAGCAGCCCCCGGACAGGTGCGGCCAATGAGCAGTTCTTC
TRBV4-3,TRBJ1-6,.,.,CASSQAAGNSPLHF,TGCGCCAGCAGCCAAGCCGCGGGAAATTCACCCCTCCACTTT
TRBV5-1,TRBJ2-1,.,many,CASSLTGPPKNEQFF,TGCGCCAGCAGCCTTACCGGGCCTCCGAAAAATGAGCAGTTCTTC
TRBV12-3/TRBV12-4,TRBJ2-5,TRBD2,.,CASSPSIGGGGETQYF,TGTGCCAGCAGCCCATCAATTGGGGGGGGAGGAGAGACCCAGTACTTC
TRBV27,TRBJ2-5,.,many,CASRGETQYF,TGTGCCAGCAGAGGGGAGACCCAGTACTTC
TRBV7-9,TRBJ2-1,.,.,CASSDARAVHNEQFF,TGTGCCAGCAGCGACGCCAGGGCGGTCCACAATGAGCAGTTCTTC
TRBV6-1,TRBJ1-5,.,.,CASSLGGESTQPQHF,TGTGCCAGCAGTCTAGGTGGAGAATCTACTCAGCCCCAGCATTTT
TRBV27,TRBJ2-3,TRBD2,.,CASSHPTGRSTTDTQYF,TGTGCCAGCAGTCACCCGACCGGGAGGTCCACCACAGATACGCAGTATTTT
TRBV28,TRBJ2-5,TRBD2,.,CASTRGGNYQETQYF,TGTGCCAGCACCCGGGGAGGGAACTATCAAGAGACCCAGTACTTC
TRBV20-1,TRBJ2-7,TRBD2,.,CSGMGLAVDYEQYF,TGCAGTGGAATGGGACTAGCGGTCGACTACGAGCAGTACTTC
TRBV3-1,TRBJ2-1,.,.,CASSGAGGFYNEQFF,TGTGCCAGCAGCGGAGCCGGGGGTTTTTACAATGAGCAGTTCTTC
TRBV20-1,TRBJ1-6,.,.,CSARAGAGDSPLHF,TGCAGTGCTAGAGCGGGGGCGGGGGATTCACCCCTCCACTTT
TRBV7-8,TRBJ2-5,.,once,CASTPPTDRETQYF,TGTGCCAGCACCCCCCCGACCGACCGGGAGACCCAGTACTTC
TRBV6-2/TRBV6-3,TRBJ2-4,TRBD2,.,CASSYRASGSPKNIQYF,TGTGCCAGCAGTTACCGGGCTAGCGGGAGCCCCAAAAACATTCAGTACTTC
TRBV4-1,TRBJ1-6,.,.,CASCQEGPNSPLHF,TGCGCCAGCTGCCAAGAGGGACCAAATTCACCCCTCCACTTT
TRBV29-1,TRBJ1-2,.,many,CSVEGGQLNYGYTF,TGCAGCGTTGAAGGCGGACAGCTAAACTATGGCTACACCTTC
TRBV5-6,TRBJ2-7,.,.,CASSRGWDWEQYF,TGTGCCAGCAGCCGAGGGTGGGATTGGGAGCAGTACTTC
TRBV6-2/TRBV6-3,TRBJ1-4,.,.,CASSQGRDLMEKLFF,TGTGCCAGCAGCCAGGGACGGGACCTGATGGAGAAACTGTTTTTT
TRBV11-2,TRBJ2-3,TRBD2,many,CASSSQTSGSTDTQYF,TGTGCCAGCAGCTCTCAGACTAGCGGGAGCACAGATACGCAGTATTTT
TRBV4-3,TRBJ2-7,.,.,CASSPDTNYEQYF,TGCGCCAGCAGCCCTGACACCAACTACGAGCAGTACTTC
TRBV9,TRBJ2-7,.,many,CASSVATGYYEQYF,TGTGCCAGCAGCGTAGCTACAGGCTACTACGAGCAGTACTTC
TRBV20-1,TRBJ2-7,TRBD1,.,CSARDMGQGSEQYF,TGCAGTGCTAGAGATATGGGACAGGGAAGCGAGCAGTACTTC
TRBV2,TRBJ2-5,TRBD2,few,CASSATSGGTGTQYF,TGTGCCAGCAGTGCCACTAGCGGGGGGACAGGGACCCAGTACTTC
TRBV25-1,TRBJ1-4,TRBD1,.,CASRPPGTGTEKLFF,TGTGCCAGCAGACCTCCCGGGACAGGGACCGAAAAACTGTTTTTT
TRBV6-2/TRBV6-3,TRBJ2-1,TRBD2,.,CASSYSASGRTNEQFF,TGTGCCAGCAGTTACTCGGCCAGCGGGAGGACTAATGAGCAGTTCTTC
TRBV5-4,TRBJ2-5,.,many,CASTHDDQETQYF,TGTGCCAGCACCCACGACGACCAAGAGACCCAGTACTTC
TRBV12-3/TRBV12-4,TRBJ2-3,TRBD2,few,CASSLLAGAPTDTQYF,TGTGCCAGCAGTCTACTAGCGGGGGCGCCCACAGATACGCAGTATTTT
TRBV9,TRBJ1-4,TRBD1,.,CASSQQGGIYEKLFF,TGTGCCAGCAGCCAACAGGGGGGGATTTATGAAAAACTGTTTTTT
TRBV10-3,TRBJ2-2,.,.,CAIRRGGTNTGELFF,TGTGCCATCAGGCGTGGGGGGACGAACACCGGGGAGCTGTTTTTT
TRBV5-1,TRBJ1-1,.,many,CASSFLTAVDGEAFF,TGCGCCAGCAGCTTCCTGACTGCCGTTGATGGTGAAGCTTTCTTT
TRBV6-1,TRBJ1-4,.,few,CASSRTSGAANEKLFF,TGTGCCAGCAGTAGGACCTCAGGGGCGGCTAATGAAAAACTGTTTTTT